This T cell receptor (beta chain) was captured in a study of technical replicates of blood from several donors. J gave up 8 bases and V 5 bases, and 11 bases lay outside the gene matches. This CDR3 region has 14 residues. CDR1 and CDR2 from the germline V gene are MNHEY and SMNVEV (reference sequence). The assay was immunoSEQ multiplex PCR, and TCRdb's table has in-frame clones only and misses some. Here the sample spans tens of thousands of clones, about 91% being singletons. This clone was detected only a few times. Sequencing input: T cells isolated from PBMCs. V gene TRBV27 combines with J gene TRBJ1-1; 7 bases match TRBD1. This receptor was taken from a human donor in good health. CDR3 in DNA: TGTGCCAGCAGTGGCACCACAGGGGATACGGAAGCTTTCTTT. Amino acids: CASSGTTGDTEAFF.